These T cell receptor beta chains were read from a single sample in a study of CD8+CD57+ T cells in acquired aplastic anemia. TCRdb independently ran MiXCR on the reads; one entry per CDR3 protein. The data show roughly 500,000 distinct CDR3 sequences, about a third seen once. Sequenced sample: sorted CD4+, CD8+, or CD8+CD57+ T cells (not recorded which) from PBMCs. These receptors originate from a human donor with aplastic anemia. The CDR3 runs from the conserved cysteine through the conserved F or W. The D gene is left open where the match is weak. Clone size is not always given. Where it is, it says once, few, many or a class for expanded clones.

>many|TRBV6-5|.|TRBJ1-2
TGTGCCAGCAGTAACCCAAGCTATGGCTACACCTTC
CASSNPSYGYTF
>.|TRBV6-1|.|TRBJ1-3
TGTGCCAGCAGTGAACAGGGAGGAGTAAACACCATATATTTT
CASSEQGGVNTIYF
>few|TRBV20-1|.|TRBJ2-3
TGCAGTGCGGGACCAGCAGATACGCAGTATTTT
CSAGPADTQYF
>.|TRBV6-6|.|TRBJ2-3
TGTGCCAGCAGTTACACAGGCGATACGCAGTATTTT
CASSYTGDTQYF
>.|TRBV10-3|.|TRBJ1-1
TGTGCCATCAGTGCCTCCGGAACCCTGAACACTGAAGCTTTCTTT
CAISASGTLNTEAFF
>many|TRBV2|.|TRBJ2-7
TGTGCCTTCCTGTCGACGGACGAGCAGTACTTC
CAFLSTDEQYF
>.|TRBV15|.|TRBJ2-5
TGTGCCACCAGCAGGCCCACCGGGACCCATGGAGAGACCCAGTACTTC
CATSRPTGTHGETQYF
>few|TRBV19|.|TRBJ2-5
TGTGCCAGTAGTTTTAGCGGTATGCAAGAGACCCAGTACTTC
CASSFSGMQETQYF
>.|TRBV15|.|TRBJ2-1
TGTGCCACCAGCAGAGATTCGGGGCTAGCGAGACTCAATGAGCAGTTCTTC
CATSRDSGLARLNEQFF
>many|TRBV2|.|TRBJ2-1
TGTGCCAGCAAGGGCCGGAACAATGAGCAGTTCTTC
CASKGRNNEQFF
>.|TRBV5-6|.|TRBJ2-7
TGTGCCAGCAGCTTGCCTAAAAGCTCCGAGCAGTACTTC
CASSLPKSSEQYF
>.|TRBV12-3/TRBV12-4|.|TRBJ1-6
TGTGCCAGCGCTCCGGACAGTCCTTCTACGGGGAATTCACCCCTCCACTTT
CASAPDSPSTGNSPLHF
>few|TRBV10-3|.|TRBJ1-2
TGTGCCATCAGTGAGGACGGGTTCTATGGCTACACCTTC
CAISEDGFYGYTF
>many|TRBV20-1|.|TRBJ2-7
TGCAGTGCTAGAGATCCCAGGGTCTACGAGCAGTACTTC
CSARDPRVYEQYF
>.|TRBV19|TRBD1|TRBJ1-1
TGTGCCAGTAGCCGCGGGACAGGGGGCAGAGCTTTCTTT
CASSRGTGGRAFF
>many|TRBV7-9|.|TRBJ2-1
TGTGCCAGCAGCCCGGGGTACAATGAGCAGTTCTTC
CASSPGYNEQFF
>many|TRBV29-1|.|TRBJ1-1
TGCAGCGTCGCTGGGGGTCACACTGAAGCTTTCTTT
CSVAGGHTEAFF
>few|TRBV10-3|.|TRBJ1-1
TGTGCCAGCAGGGGTAACCCAGGGACATCGAACACTGAAGCTTTCTTT
CASRGNPGTSNTEAFF
>.|TRBV2|TRBD2|TRBJ2-5
TGTGCCAGCATTTTAGGACTAGTGGAGACCCAGTACTTC
CASILGLVETQYF
>many|TRBV10-3|TRBD1|TRBJ2-7
TGTGCCATCAGTGAGTCACCGGGACAGGTCGCCGAGCAGTACTTC
CAISESPGQVAEQYF
>.|TRBV20-1|.|TRBJ1-1
TGCAGTGCTAGTCGGGGTGGGACTGAAGCTTTCTTT
CSASRGGTEAFF
>few|TRBV5-6|TRBD1|TRBJ2-2
TGTGCCAGCAGCTTGGGTGGACAGGGCGCCACCGGGGAGCTGTTTTTT
CASSLGGQGATGELFF
>.|TRBV4-3|.|TRBJ1-1
TGCGCCAGCAGCCAAAACCGGATAGGACAGCCACCCAGAGCTTTCTTT
CASSQNRIGQPPRAFF
>.|TRBV6-5|.|TRBJ2-1
TGTGCCAGCAGTTATAACCCCGATGAGCAGTTCTTC
CASSYNPDEQFF
>many|TRBV20-1|.|TRBJ1-2
TGCAGTGCTAGTCTGACATCTAACTATGGCTACACCTTC
CSASLTSNYGYTF
>many|TRBV10-3|TRBD1|TRBJ1-6
TGTGCCATCAGCTCAACGACAGGGCCCAATTCACCCCTCCACTTT
CAISSTTGPNSPLHF
>.|TRBV7-3|.|TRBJ2-1
TGTGCCAGCAGCTTGGGGACACTAAGCAATGAGCAGTTCTTC
CASSLGTLSNEQFF
>.|TRBV15|.|TRBJ2-5
TGTGCCACCAGCAGATCCGGGGCAGAGACCCAGTACTTC
CATSRSGAETQYF
>many|TRBV25-1|TRBD1|TRBJ1-3
TGTGCCAGCAGTGAACTAGGACAGGCCTCTGGAAACACCATATATTTT
CASSELGQASGNTIYF
>.|TRBV19|.|TRBJ1-1
TGTGCCAGTAGTATAGACGGGGGACCGAACACTGAAGCTTTCTTT
CASSIDGGPNTEAFF
>.|TRBV15|TRBD1|TRBJ1-1
TGTGCCACCAGCAGAGGACAGGGAGGAACTGAAGCTTTCTTT
CATSRGQGGTEAFF
>many|TRBV15|.|TRBJ2-1
TGTGCCACCAGCAGAGGGGCCCCCATCTACAATGAGCAGTTCTTC
CATSRGAPIYNEQFF
>many|TRBV10-3|TRBD2|TRBJ2-5
TGTGCCATCAGTGGGGGGGGGGGTTCGGAGACCCAGTACTTC
CAISGGGGSETQYF
>many|TRBV24-1|.|TRBJ2-1
TGTGCCACCAGTGACTCCGGGGCGACATACAATGAGCAGTTCTTC
CATSDSGATYNEQFF
>many|TRBV29-1|.|TRBJ2-1
TGCAGCGCCGATGTCTCTGGGGTCAACAATGAGCAGTTCTTC
CSADVSGVNNEQFF
>few|TRBV11-3|.|TRBJ2-1
TGTGCCAGCAAGTTCGGGCCCGCCTACAATGAGCAGTTCTTC
CASKFGPAYNEQFF
>.|TRBV11-2|.|TRBJ2-7
TGTGCCAGCAGCTTAACCCTTTCGACGGCGACGGCCGAGCAGTACTTC
CASSLTLSTATAEQYF
>few|TRBV2|.|TRBJ1-1
TGTGCCAGCAGTACCCTGGAGGGGAACACTGAAGCTTTCTTT
CASSTLEGNTEAFF
>many|TRBV10-3|.|TRBJ2-1
TGTGCCAGCAGGAGGGACAGCTACAATGAGCAGTTCTTC
CASRRDSYNEQFF
>many|TRBV10-3|TRBD2|TRBJ2-7
TGTGCCAGCAGTTACTCGCGGGGACTAGCCTACGAGCAGTACTTC
CASSYSRGLAYEQYF
>.|TRBV20-1|.|TRBJ2-3
TGCAGTGCCCGGTCGGGAGTCACAGATACGCAGTATTTT
CSARSGVTDTQYF
>.|TRBV20-1|.|TRBJ2-5
TGCAGTGCCCAGAGGGACCCCATCGAGACCCAGTACTTC
CSAQRDPIETQYF
>.|TRBV12-3/TRBV12-4|.|TRBJ2-5
TGTGCCAGCAGTTGGCGACAAGTGGAGACCCAGTACTTC
CASSWRQVETQYF
>few|TRBV30|.|TRBJ2-7
TGTGCCTGGAGTTTACAATGGCAGGGCTCCTACGAGCAGTACTTC
CAWSLQWQGSYEQYF
>.|TRBV9|.|TRBJ2-2
TGTGCCAGCGGCGTAGAAGGCGGCGCGAACACCGGGGAGCTGTTTTTT
CASGVEGGANTGELFF
>few|TRBV6-1|.|TRBJ1-2
TGTGCCAGCAGTGAATATGCACCGGGGGGCTACACCTTC
CASSEYAPGGYTF
>many|TRBV24-1|.|TRBJ1-2
TGTGCCACCAGTGATGCGTTAAATCCGGGCGGCTACACCTTC
CATSDALNPGGYTF
>.|TRBV10-3|.|TRBJ2-3
TGTGCCATCAGTGAACCGGGACTCCCCGAGTCCCCAGATACGCAGTATTTT
CAISEPGLPESPDTQYF